These 21 T cell receptor beta chains were all obtained from the same sample, sequenced in a study of shared clonotypes between healthy human individuals. The assay was immunoSEQ multiplex PCR, and TCRdb's table has in-frame clones only and misses some. The sample includes over 400,000 clones, 90% to 97% of them seen just once. The material sequenced was naive CD4+ T cells sorted from blood. Stated subset: CD45RA+ positively selected. The receptors come from a woman aged 25 to 39 in good health.

The chain combines TRBV18 with TRBJ1-1; the match to TRBD1 covers 11 bases. J lost 5 bases, V lost 3 bases, and 8 bases had no gene match. Germline V CDR1 and CDR2: KGHSH, LQKENI. This CDR3 has 16 amino acids. In nucleotides, the CDR3 is TGTGCCAGCTCACCGCCCGGACAGGGGGCCAAGACTGAAGCTTTCTTT. Its translation: CASSPPGQGAKTEAFF.

The rearrangement uses TRBV11-2 and TRBJ1-5; 9 bases are shared with TRBD1. CDR1 is SGHAT, CDR2 FQNNGV, per germline. Losses at the gene ends were 5 bases for V and 3 bases for J; bases not matched to a gene: 5. The CDR3 has 15 residues. CDR3 sequence (DNA): TGTGCCAGCAGCGCCGGACAGGGGTTCAATCAGCCCCAGCATTTT. Translating it yields CASSAGQGFNQPQHF.

This chain uses TRBV7-9 with TRBJ2-7, with D perhaps TRBD1 or TRBD2 (5 bases each). CDR1 SEHNR and CDR2 FQNEAQ come from the germline V gene (reference sequence). This CDR3 has 15 residues. Trimming took 2 bases from V and 7 from J, leaving 18 bases between them. The CDR3 DNA reads TGTGCCAGCAGCTTATCGGGACCGACCCTCTCTGAGCAGTACTTC. Residues: CASSLSGPTLSEQYF. Filled out from reference TRBV7-9 and TRBJ2-7, the complete variable domain reads DTGVSQNPRHKITKRGQNVTFRCDPISEHNRLYWYRQTLGQGPEFLTYFQNEAQLEKSRLLSDRFSAERPKGSFSTLEIQRTEQGDSAMYLCASSLSGPTLSEQYFGPGTRLTVT.

This chain uses TRBV5-5 with TRBJ1-1; 9 bases match TRBD1. CDR1 is SGHKS, CDR2 YYEKEE, per germline (reference sequence). This CDR3 has 16 residues. V lost 3 bases, J lost 4 bases, and 10 bases stayed unmatched. In DNA form, the CDR3 reads TGTGCCAGCAGCTCCCAACCGGGACAGGGAGGCACTGAAGCTTTCTTT. This encodes CASSSQPGQGGTEAFF.

The V and J genes are TRBV9 and TRBJ1-2; D not certain. From germline, CDR1 is SGDLS and CDR2 YYNGEE. Trimming left V 0 bases short and J 4 bases short, with 10 bases between. The CDR3 is 14 amino acids. The CDR3 loop is CASSVEGRSYGYTF. The CDR3 region has the DNA TGTGCCAGCAGCGTAGAAGGGCGGAGCTATGGCTACACCTTC.

The chain has TRBV19 and TRBJ2-5; 12 nucleotides match TRBD1. The CDR3 length is 16 residues. Trimming cost V 3 bases and J 5 bases; bases outside gene matches: 7. Germline CDR1 reads LNHDA; CDR2 reads SQIVND (reference sequence). The CDR3 reads CASSIGGTGGAETQYF. The CDR3 region has the DNA TGTGCCAGTAGTATCGGAGGGACAGGGGGCGCGGAGACCCAGTACTTC. The full variable domain, in which reference TRBV19 and TRBJ2-5 provide the parts outside the CDR3, is DGGITQSPKYLFRKEGQNVTLSCEQNLNHDAMYWYRQDPGQGLRLIYYSQIVNDFQKGDIAEGYSVSREKKESFPLTVTSAQKNPTAFYLCASSIGGTGGAETQYFGPGTRLLVL.

The chain has TRBV15 and TRBJ2-7; D is ambiguous. The V gene's germline CDR1 is LNHNV and CDR2 YYDKDF (reference sequence). V lost 3 bases, J lost 2 bases, and 14 bases lay in between. The length of the CDR3 is 15 residues. The CDR3, as DNA: TGTGCCACCAGCAGTGATCATACTACCCCCTACGAGCAGTACTTC. This gives the protein CATSSDHTTPYEQYF.

The chain joins TRBV28 to TRBJ2-1; 7 bases are a match to TRBD2. Germline values: CDR1 MDHEN, CDR2 SYDVKM. Losses at the gene ends were 7 bases for V and 6 bases for J; bases not matched to a gene: 15. The CDR3 loop spans 16 amino acids. DNA of the CDR3: TGTGCCAGCACCAGATCCGCCAGCGGGATCTCCAATGAGCAGTTCTTC. Translated, it gives CASTRSASGISNEQFF. The full variable domain, with the rest looked up from reference TRBV28 and TRBJ2-1, is DVKVTQSSRYLVKRTGEKVFLECVQDMDHENMFWYRQDPGLGLRLIYFSYDVKMKEKGDIPEGYSVSREKKERFSLILESASTNQTSMYLCASTRSASGISNEQFFGPGTRLTVL.

The chain joins TRBV19 to TRBJ2-1, with unresolved D. CDR1 and CDR2 from the germline V gene are LNHDA and SQIVND (reference sequence). This CDR3 has 12 residues. The V and J ends lost 1 base and 6 bases respectively, with 4 bases between them. In nucleotides, the CDR3 is TGTGCCAGTAGTATAGTGGCCAATGAGCAGTTCTTC. Its translation is CASSIVANEQFF.

V usage is TRBV5-4 and J usage is TRBJ2-1; 8 bases agree with TRBD1. Trimming took 2 bases from V and 1 from J; bases not matched to a gene: 5. This CDR3 is 16 amino acids long. Germline assignment: CDR1 SGHNT and CDR2 YYREEE (reference sequence). The CDR3 region has the DNA TGTGCCAGCAGCTTCGCTCGACAGGGGTCCTACAATGAGCAGTTCTTC. This gives the protein CASSFARQGSYNEQFF.

The rearrangement joins TRBV7-9 to TRBJ1-6; D remains unclear. Germline CDR1 is SEHNR and CDR2 is FQNEAQ (reference sequence). V was pared by 5 bases and J by 7 bases, with 9 bases between. CDR3 length: 13 residues. CDR3 in DNA: TGTGCCAGCAGCCCACAGTCAAATTCACCCCTCCACTTT. The encoded protein is CASSPQSNSPLHF.

This clone has a single count. V and J are TRBV7-8 and TRBJ2-1; TRBD2 matches 8 bases. V was pared by 1 base and J by 2 bases, with 4 bases of the junction left unmatched. The CDR3 runs 16 residues. Germline CDR1 and CDR2: SGHVS and FQNEAQ. The chain's CDR3 is CASSLVGRGAYNEQFF. CDR3 in DNA: TGTGCCAGCAGCTTAGTAGGGCGGGGGGCCTACAATGAGCAGTTCTTC.

The chain recombines TRBV6-5 with TRBJ2-2; 8 nucleotides line up with TRBD2. The CDR3 sequence is 16 residues long. V shed 0 bases and J 6 bases; nucleotides not matched to a gene: 6. Germline values: CDR1 MNHEY, CDR2 SVGAGI. The CDR3: CASSYSRKAGAGELFF. CDR3 sequence (DNA): TGTGCCAGCAGTTACTCGAGGAAAGCGGGAGCCGGGGAGCTGTTTTTT.

The chain uses TRBV5-4 and TRBJ2-7; weak D call: TRBD2 (6 bases). Deletions cut 0 bases from V and 4 bases from J, with 14 bases between. Per germline, CDR1 SGHNT and CDR2 YYREEE (reference sequence). The CDR3 is 15 residues long. The CDR3 nucleotides are TGTGCCAGCAGCTTGGGGGGGGAGGAGATTTACGAGCAGTACTTC. Translation: CASSLGGEEIYEQYF.

This rearrangement joins TRBV6-6 to TRBJ1-1, with D tentatively TRBD1 (5 bases). The CDR3 sequence is 14 residues long. V lost 5 bases and J 4 bases, leaving 14 bases between the germline ends. Germline V CDR1 and CDR2: MNHNY, SVGAGI (reference sequence). CDR3 in DNA: TGTGCCAGCAGTACCCCCGGGACCCTCACTGAAGCTTTCTTT. This encodes CASSTPGTLTEAFF.

V is TRBV18 and J is TRBJ2-1; TRBD1 aligns across 9 bases. CDR1 and CDR2 (germline): KGHSH, LQKENI. This CDR3 is 17 amino acids long. V lost 1 base, J lost 3 bases, and 7 bases stayed unmatched. CDR3 DNA: TGTGCCAGCTCACCACAATTGGGGACAGGGATCTACAATGAGCAGTTCTTC. Translation: CASSPQLGTGIYNEQFF. The full variable domain, completed using reference TRBV18 and TRBJ2-1, is NAGVMQNPRHLVRRRGQEARLRCSPMKGHSHVYWYRQLPEEGLKFMVYLQKENIIDESGMPKERFSAEFPKEGPSILRIQQVVRGDSAAYFCASSPQLGTGIYNEQFFGPGTRLTVL.

J is TRBJ2-5 and V is TRBV11-2; D is undetermined. Per the germline V gene, CDR1 is SGHAT and CDR2 is FQNNGV. The germline V and J ends were trimmed by 5 bases and 3 bases, with 22 bases remaining between them. This CDR3 is built from 17 residues. The CDR3: CASSPLRFAERKETQYF. CDR3 DNA sequence: TGTGCCAGCAGCCCCCTGCGGTTCGCGGAACGAAAAGAGACCCAGTACTTC.

This clone was counted once. The CDR3 here is CASSPYARYQETQYF. For the CDR3, the DNA is TGTGCCAGCTCCCCGTACGCCAGATACCAAGAGACCCAGTACTTC. The chain links TRBV27 to TRBJ2-5; no firm D call. The CDR3 sequence is 15 residues long. Trimming left V 8 bases short and J 0 bases short, with 16 bases between. CDR1 is MNHEY and CDR2 is SMNVEV in the germline V gene (reference sequence).

This clone was detected a few times. This sample includes further DNA sequences coding for the same CDR3. The V gene is TRBV18, the J gene TRBJ2-7; a possible D gene is TRBD1 (6 bases). This CDR3 spans 13 amino acids. Trimming took 3 bases from V and 1 from J, leaving 7 bases between them. Germline V gives CDR1 KGHSH, CDR2 LQKENI. The DNA of the CDR3 is TGTGCCAGCTCACCTACAGGGTCCTACGAGCAGTACTTC. This gives the protein CASSPTGSYEQYF.

This clone has just one count. The V gene is TRBV28, the J gene TRBJ2-5; 8 bases map to TRBD1. The end of the DNA is better explained by TRBJ2-7, so the J call may be wrong. The germline V gene has CDR1 MDHEN and CDR2 SYDVKM. This CDR3 is 15 amino acids long. CDR3 in amino acids: CASSPGTGDPYEQYF. The CDR3 nucleotides read TGTGCCAGCAGTCCGGGGACAGGTGATCCCTACGAGCAGTACTTC.

In regard to this clone: The DNA is omitted, as the CDR3 cannot be located on it reliably, and the CDR3 follows TCRdb's listing. V usage is TRBV27 and J usage is TRBJ2-7; the table's D call, TRBD1, has no DNA check behind it. The V gene's germline CDR1 is MNHEY and CDR2 SMNVEV (reference sequence). 14 amino acids form the CDR3, both terminal residues included. This chain's CDR3 is CASSTSTATYEQYF.